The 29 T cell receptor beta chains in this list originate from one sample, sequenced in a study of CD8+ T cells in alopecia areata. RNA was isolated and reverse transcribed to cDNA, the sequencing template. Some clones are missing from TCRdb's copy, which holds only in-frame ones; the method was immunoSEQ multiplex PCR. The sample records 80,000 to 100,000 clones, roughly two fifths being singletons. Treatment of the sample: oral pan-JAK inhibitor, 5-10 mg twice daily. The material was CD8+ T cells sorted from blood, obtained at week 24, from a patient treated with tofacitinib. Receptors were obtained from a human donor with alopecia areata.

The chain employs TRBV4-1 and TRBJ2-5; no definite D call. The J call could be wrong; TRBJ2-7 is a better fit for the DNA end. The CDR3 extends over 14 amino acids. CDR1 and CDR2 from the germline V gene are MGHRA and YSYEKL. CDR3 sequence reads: CASSRDGNSYEQYF. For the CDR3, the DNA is TGCGCCAGCAGCCGGGATGGCAACTCCTACGAGCAGTACTTC.

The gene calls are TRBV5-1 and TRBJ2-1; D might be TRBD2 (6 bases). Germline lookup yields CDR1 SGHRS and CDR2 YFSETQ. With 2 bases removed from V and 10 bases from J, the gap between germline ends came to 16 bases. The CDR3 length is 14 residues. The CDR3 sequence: CASSFSGPGVEQFF. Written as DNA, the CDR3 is TGCGCCAGCAGCTTTAGCGGACCCGGGGTAGAGCAGTTCTTC.

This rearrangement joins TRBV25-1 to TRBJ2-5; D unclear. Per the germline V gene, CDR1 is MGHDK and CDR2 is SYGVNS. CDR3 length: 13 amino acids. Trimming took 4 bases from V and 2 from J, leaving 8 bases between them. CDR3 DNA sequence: TGTGCCAGCAGTGGGGCCCGACAAGAGACCCAGTACTTC. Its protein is CASSGARQETQYF.

This CDR3 is CASSLEASGVYEQYF. The DNA for the CDR3 is TGTGCCAGCAGCTTGGAGGCTAGCGGGGTCTACGAGCAGTACTTC. V is TRBV5-4 and J is TRBJ2-7; TRBD2 matches 9 bases. Germline lookup yields CDR1 SGHNT and CDR2 YYREEE (reference sequence). After removal of 0 bases from V and 3 bases from J, the junction contained 4 bases not matched to a gene. The CDR3 is 15 amino acids.

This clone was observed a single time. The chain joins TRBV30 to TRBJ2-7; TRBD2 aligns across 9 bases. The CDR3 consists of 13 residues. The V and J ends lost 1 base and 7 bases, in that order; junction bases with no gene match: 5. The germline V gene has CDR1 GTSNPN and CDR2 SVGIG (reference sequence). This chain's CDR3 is CAWSGTSGQEQYF. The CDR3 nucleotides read TGTGCCTGGAGTGGAACTAGCGGGCAAGAGCAGTACTTC. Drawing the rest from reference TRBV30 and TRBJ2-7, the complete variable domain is SQTIHQWPATLVQPVGSPLSLECTVEGTSNPNLYWYRQAAGRGLQLLFYSVGIGQISSEVPQNLSASRPQDRQFILSSKKLLLSDSGFYLCAWSGTSGQEQYFGPGTRLTVT.

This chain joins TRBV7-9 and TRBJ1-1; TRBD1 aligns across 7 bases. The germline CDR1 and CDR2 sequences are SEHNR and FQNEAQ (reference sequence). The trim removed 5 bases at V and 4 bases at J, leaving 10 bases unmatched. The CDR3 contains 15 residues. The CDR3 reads CASSNKGAGLTEAFF. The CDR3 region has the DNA TGTGCCAGCAGCAACAAGGGGGCAGGGCTCACTGAAGCTTTCTTT.

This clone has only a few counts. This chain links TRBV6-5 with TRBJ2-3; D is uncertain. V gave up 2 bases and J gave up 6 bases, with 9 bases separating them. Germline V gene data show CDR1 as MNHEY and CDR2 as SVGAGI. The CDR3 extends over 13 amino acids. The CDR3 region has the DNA TGTGCCAGCAGTTACCGCGACCGTGATACGCAGTATTTT. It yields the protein CASSYRDRDTQYF.

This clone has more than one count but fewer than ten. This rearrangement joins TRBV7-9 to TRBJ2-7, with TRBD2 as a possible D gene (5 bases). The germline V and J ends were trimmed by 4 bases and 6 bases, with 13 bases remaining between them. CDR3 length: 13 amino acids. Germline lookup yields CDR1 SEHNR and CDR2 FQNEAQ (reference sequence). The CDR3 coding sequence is TGTGCCAGCAGCTCGAGACTATCGCCCGAGCAGTACTTC. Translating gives CASSSRLSPEQYF.

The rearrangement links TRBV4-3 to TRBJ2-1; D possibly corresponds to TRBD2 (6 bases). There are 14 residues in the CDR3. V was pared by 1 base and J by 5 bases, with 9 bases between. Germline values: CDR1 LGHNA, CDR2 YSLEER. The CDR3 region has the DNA TGCGCCAGCAGCCAAGGTCCGGGAGACAATGAGCAGTTCTTC. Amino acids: CASSQGPGDNEQFF.

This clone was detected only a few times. CDR3 region: CASSWPNYEQYF. In DNA form, the CDR3 reads TGTGCCAGCAGCTGGCCGAACTACGAGCAGTACTTC. V and J are TRBV7-2 and TRBJ2-7; the D is unclear. The germline CDR1 and CDR2 sequences are SGHTA and FQGNSA. The CDR3 consists of 12 residues. V gave up 4 bases and J gave up 3 bases, with 7 bases separating them.

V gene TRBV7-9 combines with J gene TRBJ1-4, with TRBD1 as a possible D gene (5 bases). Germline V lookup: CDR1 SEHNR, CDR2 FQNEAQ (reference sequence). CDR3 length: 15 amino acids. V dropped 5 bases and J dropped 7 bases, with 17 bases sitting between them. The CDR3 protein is CASSPGGGESEKLFF. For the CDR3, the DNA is TGTGCCAGCAGCCCGGGTGGGGGAGAGTCTGAAAAACTGTTTTTT.

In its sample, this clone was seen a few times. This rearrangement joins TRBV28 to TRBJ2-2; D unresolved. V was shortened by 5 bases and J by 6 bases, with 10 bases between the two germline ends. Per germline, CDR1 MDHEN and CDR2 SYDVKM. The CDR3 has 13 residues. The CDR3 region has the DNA TGTGCCAGCAGTCCGCTCTTACCCGGGGAGCTGTTTTTT. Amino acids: CASSPLLPGELFF.

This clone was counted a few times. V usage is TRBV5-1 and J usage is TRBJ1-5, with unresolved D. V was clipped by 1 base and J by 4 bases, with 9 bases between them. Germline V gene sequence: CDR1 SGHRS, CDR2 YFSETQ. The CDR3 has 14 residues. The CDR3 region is CASSLWPSNQPQHF. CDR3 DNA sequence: TGCGCCAGCAGCTTGTGGCCGTCAAATCAGCCCCAGCATTTT.

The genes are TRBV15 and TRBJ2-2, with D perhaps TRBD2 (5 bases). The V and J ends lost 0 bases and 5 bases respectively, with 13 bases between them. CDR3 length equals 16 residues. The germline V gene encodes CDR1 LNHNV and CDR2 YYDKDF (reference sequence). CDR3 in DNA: TGTGCCACCAGCAGAGAAACACTTCGGGGTACCGGGGAGCTGTTTTTT. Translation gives CATSRETLRGTGELFF.

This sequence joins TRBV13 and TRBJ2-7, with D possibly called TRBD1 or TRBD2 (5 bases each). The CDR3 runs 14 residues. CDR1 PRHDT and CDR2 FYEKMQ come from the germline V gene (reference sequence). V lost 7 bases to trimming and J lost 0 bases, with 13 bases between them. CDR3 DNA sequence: TGTGCCAGCAAAATTTGGGGGAGCTCCTACGAGCAGTACTTC. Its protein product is CASKIWGSSYEQYF. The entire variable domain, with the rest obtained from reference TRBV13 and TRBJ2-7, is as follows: AAGVIQSPRHLIKEKRETATLKCYPIPRHDTVYWYQQGPGQDPQFLISFYEKMQSDKGSIPDRFSAQQFSDYHSELNMSSLELGDSALYFCASKIWGSSYEQYFGPGTRLTVT.

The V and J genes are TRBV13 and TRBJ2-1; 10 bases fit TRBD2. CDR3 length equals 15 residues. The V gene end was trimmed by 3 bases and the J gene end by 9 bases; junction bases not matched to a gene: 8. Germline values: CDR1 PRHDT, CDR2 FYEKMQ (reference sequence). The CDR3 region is CASSFILAGEGEQFF. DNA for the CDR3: TGTGCCAGCAGCTTTATCCTAGCGGGGGAGGGTGAGCAGTTCTTC.

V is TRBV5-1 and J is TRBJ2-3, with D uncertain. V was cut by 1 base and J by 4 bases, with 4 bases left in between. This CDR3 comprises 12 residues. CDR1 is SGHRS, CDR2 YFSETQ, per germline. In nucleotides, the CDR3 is TGCGCCAGCAGCTTGATCTCAGATACGCAGTATTTT. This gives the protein CASSLISDTQYF.

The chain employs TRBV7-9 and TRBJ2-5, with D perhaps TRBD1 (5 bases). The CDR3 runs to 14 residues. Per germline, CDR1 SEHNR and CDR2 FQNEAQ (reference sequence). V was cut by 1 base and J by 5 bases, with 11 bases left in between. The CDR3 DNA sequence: TGTGCCAGCAGCTTAGGTACAGGAGTCGAGACCCAGTACTTC. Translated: CASSLGTGVETQYF.

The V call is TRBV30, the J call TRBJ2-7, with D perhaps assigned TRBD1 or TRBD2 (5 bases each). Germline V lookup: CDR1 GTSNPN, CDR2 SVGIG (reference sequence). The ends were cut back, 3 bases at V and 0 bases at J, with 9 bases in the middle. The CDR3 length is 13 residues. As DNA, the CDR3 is TGTGCCTGGAGGGGGGAGCCCTCCTACGAGCAGTACTTC. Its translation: CAWRGEPSYEQYF.

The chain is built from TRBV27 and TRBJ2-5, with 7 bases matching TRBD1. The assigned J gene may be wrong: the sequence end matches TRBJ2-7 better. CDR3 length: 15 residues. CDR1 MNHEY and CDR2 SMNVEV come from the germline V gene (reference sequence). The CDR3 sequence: CASKIDFRGSYEQYF. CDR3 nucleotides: TGTGCCAGCAAAATCGACTTCAGGGGGTCCTACGAGCAGTACTTC.

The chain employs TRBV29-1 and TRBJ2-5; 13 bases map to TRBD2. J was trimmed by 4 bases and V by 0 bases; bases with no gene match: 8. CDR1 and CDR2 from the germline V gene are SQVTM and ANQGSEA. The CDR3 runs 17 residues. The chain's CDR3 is CSVEDRTSGRARETQYF. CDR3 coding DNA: TGCAGCGTTGAAGATCGCACTAGCGGGAGGGCCCGAGAGACCCAGTACTTC.

CDR3 amino acids: CASSSGANTEAFF. For the CDR3, the DNA is TGTGCCAGCAGCTCAGGTGCGAACACTGAAGCTTTCTTT. V is TRBV7-6 and J is TRBJ1-1; D unclear. CDR3 size: 13 residues. Germline V lookup: CDR1 SGHVS, CDR2 FNYEAQ. Trimming pared 4 bases from V and 1 base from J, leaving 7 bases between.

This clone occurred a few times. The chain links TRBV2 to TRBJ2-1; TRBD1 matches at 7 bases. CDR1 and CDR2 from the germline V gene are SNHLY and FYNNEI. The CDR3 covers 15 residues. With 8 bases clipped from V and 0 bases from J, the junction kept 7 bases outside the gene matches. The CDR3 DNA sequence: TGTGCCAGCGATGAAACAGGGGACTCCTACAATGAGCAGTTCTTC. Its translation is CASDETGDSYNEQFF.

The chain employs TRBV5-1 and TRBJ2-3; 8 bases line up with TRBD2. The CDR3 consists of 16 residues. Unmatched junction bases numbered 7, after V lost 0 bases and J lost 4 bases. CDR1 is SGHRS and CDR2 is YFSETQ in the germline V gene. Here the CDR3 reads CASSLAGAGGADTQYF. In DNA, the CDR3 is TGCGCCAGCAGCTTGGCCGGTGCGGGAGGCGCAGATACGCAGTATTTT.

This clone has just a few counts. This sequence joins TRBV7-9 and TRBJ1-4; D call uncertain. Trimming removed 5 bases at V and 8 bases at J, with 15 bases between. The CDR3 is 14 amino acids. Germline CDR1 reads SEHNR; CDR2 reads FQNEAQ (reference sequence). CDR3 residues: CASSARGYEEKLFF. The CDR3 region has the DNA TGTGCCAGCAGCGCCCGGGGTTACGAGGAAAAACTGTTTTTT.

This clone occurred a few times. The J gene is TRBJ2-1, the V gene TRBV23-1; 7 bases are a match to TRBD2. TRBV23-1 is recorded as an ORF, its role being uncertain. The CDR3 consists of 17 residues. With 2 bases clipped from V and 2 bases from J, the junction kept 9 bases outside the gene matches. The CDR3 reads CASSQVRAGATYNEQFF. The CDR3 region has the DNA TGCGCCAGCAGTCAAGTGCGGGCGGGAGCCACCTACAATGAGCAGTTCTTC.

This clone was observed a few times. In DNA, the CDR3 is TGCGCCAGCAGCCAATTCATAGCGAGGTTAGCCGGGGAGCTGTTTTTT. It yields the protein CASSQFIARLAGELFF. The genes are TRBV4-1 and TRBJ2-2; D possibly corresponds to TRBD2 (5 bases). The germline V and J ends were trimmed by 2 bases and 6 bases, with 16 bases remaining between them. CDR3 length: 16 amino acids. CDR1 and CDR2 (germline): MGHRA, YSYEKL.

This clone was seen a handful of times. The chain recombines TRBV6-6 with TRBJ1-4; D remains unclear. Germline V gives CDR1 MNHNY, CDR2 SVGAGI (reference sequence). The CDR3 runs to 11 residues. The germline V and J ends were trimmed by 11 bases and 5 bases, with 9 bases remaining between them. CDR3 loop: CAVMVNEKLFF. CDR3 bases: TGTGCCGTGATGGTAAATGAAAAACTGTTTTTT.

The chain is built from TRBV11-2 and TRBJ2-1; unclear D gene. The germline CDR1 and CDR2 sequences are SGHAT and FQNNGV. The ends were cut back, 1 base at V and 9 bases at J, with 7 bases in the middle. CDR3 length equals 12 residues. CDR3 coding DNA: TGTGCCAGCAGCTTAGTAGGTCTTGAGCAGTTCTTC. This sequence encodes CASSLVGLEQFF.